Sequencing of this T cell receptor (beta chain) was carried out in a study of T-cell memory formation after mild COVID-19. A 5'RACE reaction primed in the constant segment made cDNA libraries of TCR alpha and TCR beta, and these carried sample barcodes and UMIs. A single record per CDR3 protein comes from TCRdb applying MiXCR to the 5' RACE reads. Of fewer than 500,000 distinct CDR3 sequences in the sample, around a quarter were seen once. Overall study results and limits: Clones contracting across day 15 to 85 had a balanced CD4/CD8 profile; later expanding clones leaned CD4+. CD4+ clones that contracted lay mainly in CM and EM; CD8+ ones lay in EMRA. The pre-infection memory compartment contained some responding clones, suggesting cross-reactive memory joined.

There are 15 residues in the CDR3. The germline V gene has CDR1 SEHNR and CDR2 FQNEAQ (reference sequence). Trimming at V came to 3 bases and at J to 7 bases, leaving 10 bases not matched to a gene. About this clonotype: Its specificity is not known.

The TCR was taken from an adult woman who had mild COVID-19 (a few samples of this study predate the infection). Cell type and time point are not known. Material: PBMCs or a T cell subset sorted from them (not recorded which). This sequence joins TRBV7-9 and TRBJ1-2; 8 nucleotides agree with TRBD1. CDR3 sequence reads: CASSFDRGNALGYTF. CDR3 in DNA: TGTGCCAGCAGCTTCGACAGGGGCAACGCACTTGGCTACACCTTC.